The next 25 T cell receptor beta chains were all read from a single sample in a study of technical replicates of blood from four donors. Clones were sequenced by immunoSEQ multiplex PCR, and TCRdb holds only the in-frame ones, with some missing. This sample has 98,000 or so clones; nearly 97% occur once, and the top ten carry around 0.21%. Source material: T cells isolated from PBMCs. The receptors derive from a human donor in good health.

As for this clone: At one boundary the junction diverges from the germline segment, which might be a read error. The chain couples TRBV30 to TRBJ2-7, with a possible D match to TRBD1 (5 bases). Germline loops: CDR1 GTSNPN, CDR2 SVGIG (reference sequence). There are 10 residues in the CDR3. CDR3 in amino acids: CACLYPDKVF. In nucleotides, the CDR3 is TGTGCCTGCCTCTACCCGGACAAGGTGTTC. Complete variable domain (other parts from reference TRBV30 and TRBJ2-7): SQTIHQWPATLVQPVGSPLSLECTVEGTSNPNLYWYRQAAGRGLQLLFYSVGIGQISSEVPQNLSASRPQDRQFILSSKKLLLSDSGFYLCACLYPDKVFGPGTRLTVT.

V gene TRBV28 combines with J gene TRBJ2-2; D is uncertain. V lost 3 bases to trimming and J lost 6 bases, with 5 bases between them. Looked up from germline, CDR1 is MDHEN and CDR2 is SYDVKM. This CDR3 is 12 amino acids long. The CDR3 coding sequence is TGTGCCAGCAGTTTTGGGCCCGGGGAGCTGTTTTTT. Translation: CASSFGPGELFF.

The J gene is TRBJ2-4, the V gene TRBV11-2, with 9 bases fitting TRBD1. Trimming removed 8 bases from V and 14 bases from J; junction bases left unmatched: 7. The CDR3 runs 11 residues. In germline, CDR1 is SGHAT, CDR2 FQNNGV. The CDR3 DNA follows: TGTGCCAGCCAGGACAGGGGATCGGAGTACTTC. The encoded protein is CASQDRGSEYF.

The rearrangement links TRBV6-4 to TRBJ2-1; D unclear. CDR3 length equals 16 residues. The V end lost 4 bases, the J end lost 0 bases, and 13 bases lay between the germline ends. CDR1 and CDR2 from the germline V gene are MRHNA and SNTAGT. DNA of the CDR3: TGTGCCAGCAGTGCAAGGAGACGAAGCTCCTACAATGAGCAGTTCTTC. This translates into CASSARRRSSYNEQFF.

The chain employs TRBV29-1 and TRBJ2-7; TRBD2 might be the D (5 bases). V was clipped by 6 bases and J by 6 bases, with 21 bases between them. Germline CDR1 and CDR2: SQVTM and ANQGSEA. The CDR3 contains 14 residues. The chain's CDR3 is CSVRGLKRGSEQYF. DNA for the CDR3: TGCAGCGTACGAGGGTTAAAGAGAGGTAGCGAGCAGTACTTC.

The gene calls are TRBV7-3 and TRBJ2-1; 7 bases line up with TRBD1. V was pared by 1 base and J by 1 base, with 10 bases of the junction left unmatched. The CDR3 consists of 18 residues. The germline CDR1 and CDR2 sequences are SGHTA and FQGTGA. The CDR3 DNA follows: TGTGCCAGCAGCTTAAATCAACAGGGGCAGGGATCCTACAATGAGCAGTTCTTC. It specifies CASSLNQQGQGSYNEQFF.

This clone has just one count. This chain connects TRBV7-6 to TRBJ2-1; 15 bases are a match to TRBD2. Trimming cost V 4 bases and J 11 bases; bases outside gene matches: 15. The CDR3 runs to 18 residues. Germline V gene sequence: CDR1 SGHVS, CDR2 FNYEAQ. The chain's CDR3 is CASSSFPRTSGRGGKQFF. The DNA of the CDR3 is TGTGCCAGCAGCTCCTTTCCCCGGACTAGCGGGAGGGGGGGTAAGCAGTTCTTC.

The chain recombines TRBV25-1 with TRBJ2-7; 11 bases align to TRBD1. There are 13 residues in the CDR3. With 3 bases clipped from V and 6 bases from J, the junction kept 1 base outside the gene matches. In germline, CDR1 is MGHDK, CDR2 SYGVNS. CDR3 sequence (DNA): TGTGCCAGCAGTGAGGACAGGGGGCTCGAGCAGTACTTC. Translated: CASSEDRGLEQYF.

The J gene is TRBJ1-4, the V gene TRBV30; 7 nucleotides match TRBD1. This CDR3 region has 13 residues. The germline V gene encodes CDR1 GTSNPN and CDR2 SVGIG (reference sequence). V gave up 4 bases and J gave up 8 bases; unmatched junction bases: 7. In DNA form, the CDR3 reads TGTGCCTGGAATCAGGGGGTTCTCGAAAAACTGTTTTTT. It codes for CAWNQGVLEKLFF.

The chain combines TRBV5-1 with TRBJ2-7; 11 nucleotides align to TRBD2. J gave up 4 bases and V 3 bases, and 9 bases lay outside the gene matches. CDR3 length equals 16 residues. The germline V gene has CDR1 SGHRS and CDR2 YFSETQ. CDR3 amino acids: CASSWTLAGGTYEQYF. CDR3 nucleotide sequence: TGCGCCAGCAGCTGGACCCTAGCGGGGGGAACTTACGAGCAGTACTTC.

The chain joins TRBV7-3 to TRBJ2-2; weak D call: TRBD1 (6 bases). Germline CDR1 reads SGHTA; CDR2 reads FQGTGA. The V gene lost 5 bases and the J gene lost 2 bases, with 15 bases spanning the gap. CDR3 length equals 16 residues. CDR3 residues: CASSLYPRGNTGELFF. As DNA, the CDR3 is TGTGCCAGCAGCCTATACCCCAGGGGAAACACCGGGGAGCTGTTTTTT.

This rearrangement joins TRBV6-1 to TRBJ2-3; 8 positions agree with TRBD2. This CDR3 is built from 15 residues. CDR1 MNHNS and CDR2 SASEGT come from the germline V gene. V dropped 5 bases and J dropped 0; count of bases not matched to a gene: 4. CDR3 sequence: CASSPTSGSTDTQYF. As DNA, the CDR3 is TGTGCCAGCAGTCCCACTAGCGGTAGCACAGATACGCAGTATTTT.

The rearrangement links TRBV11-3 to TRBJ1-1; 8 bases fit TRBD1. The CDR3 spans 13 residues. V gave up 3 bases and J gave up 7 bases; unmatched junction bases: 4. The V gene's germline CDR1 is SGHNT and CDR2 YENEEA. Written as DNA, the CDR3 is TGTGCCAGCAGCTTGGGACAGGCGGATGAAGCTTTCTTT. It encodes CASSLGQADEAFF.

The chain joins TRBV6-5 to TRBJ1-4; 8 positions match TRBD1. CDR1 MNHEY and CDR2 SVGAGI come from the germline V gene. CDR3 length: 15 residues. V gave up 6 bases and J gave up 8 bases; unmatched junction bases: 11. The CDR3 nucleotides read TGTGCCAGCAGACACCGACAGGGGCTGGGGGAAAAACTGTTTTTT. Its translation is CASRHRQGLGEKLFF.

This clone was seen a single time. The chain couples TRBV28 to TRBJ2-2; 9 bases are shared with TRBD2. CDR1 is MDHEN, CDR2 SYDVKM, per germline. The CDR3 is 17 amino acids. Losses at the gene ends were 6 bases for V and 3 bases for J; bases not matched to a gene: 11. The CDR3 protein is CASSRTGTSFYTGELFF. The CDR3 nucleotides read TGTGCCAGCAGCAGAACCGGGACTAGCTTTTACACCGGGGAGCTGTTTTTT.

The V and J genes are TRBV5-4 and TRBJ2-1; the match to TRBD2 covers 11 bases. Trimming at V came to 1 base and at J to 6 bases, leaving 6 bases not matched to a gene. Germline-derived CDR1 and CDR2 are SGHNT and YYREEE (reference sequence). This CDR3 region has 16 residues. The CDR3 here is CASSLKLAGVPNEQFF. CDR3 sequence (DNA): TGTGCCAGCAGCTTGAAACTAGCGGGGGTACCCAATGAGCAGTTCTTC.

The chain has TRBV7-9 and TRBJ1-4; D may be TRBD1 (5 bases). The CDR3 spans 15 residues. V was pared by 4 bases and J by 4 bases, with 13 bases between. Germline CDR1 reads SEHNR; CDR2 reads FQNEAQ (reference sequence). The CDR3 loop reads CASSSSVGGNEKLFF. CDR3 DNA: TGTGCCAGCAGCTCCTCCGTCGGGGGTAATGAAAAACTGTTTTTT.

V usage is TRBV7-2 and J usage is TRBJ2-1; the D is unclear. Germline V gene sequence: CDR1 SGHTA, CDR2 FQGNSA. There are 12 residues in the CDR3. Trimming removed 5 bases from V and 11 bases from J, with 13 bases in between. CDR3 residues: CASSPPGPQQFF. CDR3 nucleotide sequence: TGTGCCAGCAGCCCCCCAGGTCCTCAGCAGTTCTTC.

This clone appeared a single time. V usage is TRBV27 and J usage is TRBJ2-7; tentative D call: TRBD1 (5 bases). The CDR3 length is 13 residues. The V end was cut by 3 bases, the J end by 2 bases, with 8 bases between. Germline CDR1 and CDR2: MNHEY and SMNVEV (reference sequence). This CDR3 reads CASSFGATYEQYF. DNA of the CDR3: TGTGCCAGCAGTTTTGGGGCTACCTACGAGCAGTACTTC.

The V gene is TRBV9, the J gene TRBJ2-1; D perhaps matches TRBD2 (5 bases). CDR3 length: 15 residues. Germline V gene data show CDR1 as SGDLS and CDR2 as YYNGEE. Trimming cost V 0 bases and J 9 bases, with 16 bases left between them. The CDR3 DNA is TGTGCCAGCAGCGTAGTGTTAGAGGGTGGTGCTGAGCAGTTCTTC. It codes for CASSVVLEGGAEQFF.

CDR3 DNA sequence: TGTGCCAACGTAAGGGGGTCGCCGGGTAGCACAGATACGCAGTATTTT. Its translation: CANVRGSPGSTDTQYF. The chain has TRBV7-9 and TRBJ2-3; perhaps TRBD1 as D (6 bases). Trimming shortened V by 10 bases and J by 0 bases, and 20 bases separated the two germline ends. This CDR3 contains 16 residues. Germline-derived CDR1 and CDR2 are SEHNR and FQNEAQ (reference sequence).

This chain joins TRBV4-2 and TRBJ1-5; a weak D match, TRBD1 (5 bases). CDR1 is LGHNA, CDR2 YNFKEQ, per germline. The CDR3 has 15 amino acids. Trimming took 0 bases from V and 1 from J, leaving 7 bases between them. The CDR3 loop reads CASSQEQGSNQPQHF. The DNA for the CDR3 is TGTGCCAGCAGCCAAGAGCAGGGAAGCAATCAGCCCCAGCATTTT.

CDR3 in DNA: TGTGCCAGCAGCCTTACTCCCCAAGAGACCCAGTACTTC. It is translated as CASSLTPQETQYF. The chain links TRBV9 to TRBJ2-5; D is unclear. The V end lost 4 bases, the J end lost 1 base, and 8 bases lay between the germline ends. Germline V CDR1 and CDR2: SGDLS, YYNGEE. CDR3 length: 13 amino acids. Full variable domain (outside the CDR3, taken from reference TRBV9 and TRBJ2-5): DSGVTQTPKHLITATGQRVTLRCSPRSGDLSVYWYQQSLDQGLQFLIQYYNGEERAKGNILERFSAQQFPDLHSELNLSSLELGDSALYFCASSLTPQETQYFGPGTRLLVL.

As DNA, the CDR3 is TGTGCCATCAGTGACCGGGAGGGCAATCAGCCCCAGCATTTT. It codes for CAISDREGNQPQHF. The chain is built from TRBV10-3 and TRBJ1-5, with unresolved D. The CDR3 runs 14 residues. V was trimmed by 3 bases and J by 2 bases, leaving 8 bases between them. CDR1 and CDR2 (germline): ENHRY, SYGVKD.

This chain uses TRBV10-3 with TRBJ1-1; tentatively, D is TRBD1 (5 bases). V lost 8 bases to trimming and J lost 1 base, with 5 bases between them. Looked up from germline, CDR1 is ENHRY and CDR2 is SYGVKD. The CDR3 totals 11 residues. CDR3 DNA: TGTGCCATCGGACAGAACACTGAAGCTTTCTTT. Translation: CAIGQNTEAFF.